This entry is about one TCR beta chain. Its antigen is not known. This record belongs to a study of cytomegalovirus exposure and HLA in healthy donors. Findings and limits, study-wide: In a later analysis, a missense DCLRE1C variant was linked to TCR beta V- and J-gene trimming.

The CDR3 consists of 16 residues. Germline assignment: CDR1 SEHNR and CDR2 FQNEAQ (reference sequence). V was pared by 1 base and J by 3 bases, with 6 bases of the junction left unmatched. It was with 60 Vbeta and 13 Jbeta primers that the PCR ran. Original data processing: In a later analysis, around 10 million of some 80 million unique beta chains occurred in at least two donors. Libraries were prepared by immunoSEQ multiplex PCR; TCRdb keeps only in-frame clonotypes and omits some of them. V, J and clone size derive from that table, while D and trimming were established from the DNA sequence. The data hold about 180,000 clones, with about three quarters observed a single time.

Sequencing input: PBMCs. The chain uses TRBV7-9 and TRBJ2-7, with 10 bases that match TRBD1. This TCR derives from a man aged 18 to 35 in good health and CMV-seronegative. The CDR3 region is CASSLVGGTGDYEQYF. The DNA for the CDR3 is TGTGCCAGCAGCTTAGTCGGCGGGACAGGGGACTACGAGCAGTACTTC.